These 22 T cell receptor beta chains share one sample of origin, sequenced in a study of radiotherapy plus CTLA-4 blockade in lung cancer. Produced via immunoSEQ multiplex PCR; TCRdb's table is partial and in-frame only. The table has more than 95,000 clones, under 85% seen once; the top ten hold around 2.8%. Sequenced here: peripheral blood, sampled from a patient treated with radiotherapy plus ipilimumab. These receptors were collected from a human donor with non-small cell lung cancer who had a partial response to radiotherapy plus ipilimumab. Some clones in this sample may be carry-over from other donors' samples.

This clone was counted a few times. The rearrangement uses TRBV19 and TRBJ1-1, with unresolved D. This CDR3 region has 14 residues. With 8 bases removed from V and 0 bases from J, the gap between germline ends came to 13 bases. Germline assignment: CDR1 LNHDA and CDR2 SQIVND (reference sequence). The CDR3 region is CASRTGAMNTEAFF. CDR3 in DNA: TGTGCCAGTCGTACGGGAGCCATGAACACTGAAGCTTTCTTT.

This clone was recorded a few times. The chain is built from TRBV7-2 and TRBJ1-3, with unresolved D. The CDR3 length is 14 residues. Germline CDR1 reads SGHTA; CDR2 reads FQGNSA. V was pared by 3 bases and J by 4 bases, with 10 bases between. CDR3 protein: CASSLEFSGNTIYF. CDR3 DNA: TGTGCCAGCAGCTTGGAGTTCTCCGGAAACACCATATATTTT.

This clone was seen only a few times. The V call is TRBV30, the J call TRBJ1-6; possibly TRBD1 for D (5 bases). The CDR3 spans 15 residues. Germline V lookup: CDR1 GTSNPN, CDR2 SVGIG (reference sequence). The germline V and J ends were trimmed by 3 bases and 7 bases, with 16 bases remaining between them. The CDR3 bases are TGTGCCTGGAGGCCTCTCGTGCAGGGAAATTCACCCCTCCACTTT. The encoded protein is CAWRPLVQGNSPLHF.

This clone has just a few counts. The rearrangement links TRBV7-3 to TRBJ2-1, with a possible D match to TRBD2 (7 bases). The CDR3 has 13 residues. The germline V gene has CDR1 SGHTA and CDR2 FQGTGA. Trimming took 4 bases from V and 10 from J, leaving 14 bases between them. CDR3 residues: CASSYKGGGEQFF. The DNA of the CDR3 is TGTGCCAGCAGCTACAAGGGCGGGGGCGAGCAGTTCTTC.

As DNA, the CDR3 is TGTGCCAGCAGCCACCGAGACAGGCCCCCGGAACAACGGCGTCAGCCCCAGCATTTT. It yields the protein CASSHRDRPPEQRRQPQHF. V usage is TRBV12-1 and J usage is TRBJ1-5; TRBD1 is taken as the D call from the table, unchecked against the DNA. TRBV12-1 is classified as a pseudogene. The CDR3 is 19 amino acids.

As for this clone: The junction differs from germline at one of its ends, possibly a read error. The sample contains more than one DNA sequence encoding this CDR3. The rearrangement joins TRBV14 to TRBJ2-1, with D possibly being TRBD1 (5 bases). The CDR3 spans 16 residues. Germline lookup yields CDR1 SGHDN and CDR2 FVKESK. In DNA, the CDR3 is TGCGCCAGCAGCTCGCTTACAGGTCTCCCCTACAATGAGCAGTTCTTC. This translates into CASSSLTGLPYNEQFF.

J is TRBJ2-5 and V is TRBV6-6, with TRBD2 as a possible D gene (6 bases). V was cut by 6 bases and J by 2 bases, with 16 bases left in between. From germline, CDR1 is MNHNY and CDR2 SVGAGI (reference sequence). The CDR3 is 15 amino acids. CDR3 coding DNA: TGTGCCAGCAGCCCGACGGGGGTGAGGCAAGAGACCCAGTACTTC. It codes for CASSPTGVRQETQYF.

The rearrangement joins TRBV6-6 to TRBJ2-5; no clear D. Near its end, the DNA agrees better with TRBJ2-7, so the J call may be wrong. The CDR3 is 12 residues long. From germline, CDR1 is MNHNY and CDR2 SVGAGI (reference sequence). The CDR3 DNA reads TGTGCCAGCAGGCAGGATTACCACGAGCAGTACTTC. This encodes CASRQDYHEQYF.

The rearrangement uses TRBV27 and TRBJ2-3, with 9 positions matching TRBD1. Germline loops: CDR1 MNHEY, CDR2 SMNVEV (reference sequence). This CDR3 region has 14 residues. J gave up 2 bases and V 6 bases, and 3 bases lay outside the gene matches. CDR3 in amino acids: CASRVQGATDTQYF. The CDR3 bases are TGTGCCAGCAGAGTACAGGGGGCCACAGATACGCAGTATTTT.

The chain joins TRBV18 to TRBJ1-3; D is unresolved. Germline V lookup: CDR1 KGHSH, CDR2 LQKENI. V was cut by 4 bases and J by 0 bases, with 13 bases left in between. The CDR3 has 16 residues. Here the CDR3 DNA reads TGTGCCAGCTCACTCGAAACATCCAGCTCTGGAAACACCATATATTTT. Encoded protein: CASSLETSSSGNTIYF.

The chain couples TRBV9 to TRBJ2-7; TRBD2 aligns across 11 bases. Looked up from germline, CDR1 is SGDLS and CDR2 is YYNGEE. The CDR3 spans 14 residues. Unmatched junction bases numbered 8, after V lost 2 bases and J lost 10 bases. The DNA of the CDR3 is TGTGCCAGCAGCGTGGGGGGGACTAGCGGCAAACAGTACTTC. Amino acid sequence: CASSVGGTSGKQYF.

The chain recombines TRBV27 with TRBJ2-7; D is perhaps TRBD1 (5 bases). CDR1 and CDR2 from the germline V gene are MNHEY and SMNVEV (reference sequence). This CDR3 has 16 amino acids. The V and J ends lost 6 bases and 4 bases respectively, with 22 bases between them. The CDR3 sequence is CASSWGWEGAVYEQYF. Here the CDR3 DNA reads TGTGCCAGCAGCTGGGGCTGGGAAGGGGCGGTATACGAGCAGTACTTC.

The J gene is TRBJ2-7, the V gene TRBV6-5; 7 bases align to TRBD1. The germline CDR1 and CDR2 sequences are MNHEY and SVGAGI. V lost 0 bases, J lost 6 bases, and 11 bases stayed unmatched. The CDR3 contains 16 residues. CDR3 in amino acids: CASSYSNPAAGGEQYF. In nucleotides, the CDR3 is TGTGCCAGCAGTTACTCGAATCCGGCGGCAGGGGGCGAGCAGTACTTC.

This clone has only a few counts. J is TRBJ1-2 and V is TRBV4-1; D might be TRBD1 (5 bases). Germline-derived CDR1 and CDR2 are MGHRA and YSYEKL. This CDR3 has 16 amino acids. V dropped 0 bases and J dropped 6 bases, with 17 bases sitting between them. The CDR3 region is CASSQDQGWGGDGYTF. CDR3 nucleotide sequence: TGCGCCAGCAGCCAAGATCAGGGTTGGGGAGGCGATGGCTACACCTTC.

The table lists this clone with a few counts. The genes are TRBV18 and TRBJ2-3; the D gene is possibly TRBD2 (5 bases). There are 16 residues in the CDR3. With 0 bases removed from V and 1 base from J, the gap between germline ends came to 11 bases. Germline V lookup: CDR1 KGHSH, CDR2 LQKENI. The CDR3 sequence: CASSPPVARGTDTQYF. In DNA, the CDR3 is TGTGCCAGCTCACCACCCGTAGCGAGAGGCACAGATACGCAGTATTTT.

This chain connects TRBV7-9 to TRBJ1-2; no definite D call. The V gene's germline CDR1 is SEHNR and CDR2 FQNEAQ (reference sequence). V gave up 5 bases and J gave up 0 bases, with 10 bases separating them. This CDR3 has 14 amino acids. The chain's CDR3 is CASSIGGPNYGYTF. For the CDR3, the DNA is TGTGCCAGCAGCATAGGAGGGCCTAACTATGGCTACACCTTC.

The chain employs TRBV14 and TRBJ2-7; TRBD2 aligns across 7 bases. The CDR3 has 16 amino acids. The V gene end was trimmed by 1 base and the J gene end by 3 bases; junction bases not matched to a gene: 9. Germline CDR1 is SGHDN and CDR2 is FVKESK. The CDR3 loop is CASSQVASGAFYEQYF. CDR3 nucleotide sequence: TGTGCCAGCAGCCAAGTGGCTAGCGGAGCATTCTACGAGCAGTACTTC. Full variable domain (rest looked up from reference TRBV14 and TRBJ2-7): EAGVTQFPSHSVIEKGQTVTLRCDPISGHDNLYWYRRVMGKEIKFLLHFVKESKQDESGMPNNRFLAERTGGTYSTLKVQPAELEDSGVYFCASSQVASGAFYEQYFGPGTRLTVT.

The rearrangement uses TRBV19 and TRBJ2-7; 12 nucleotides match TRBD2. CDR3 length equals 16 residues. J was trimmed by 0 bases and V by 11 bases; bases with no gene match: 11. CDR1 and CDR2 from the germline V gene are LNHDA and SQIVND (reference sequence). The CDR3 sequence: CARGGTSGPSSYEQYF. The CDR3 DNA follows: TGTGCCCGGGGAGGGACTAGCGGGCCTAGCTCCTACGAGCAGTACTTC.

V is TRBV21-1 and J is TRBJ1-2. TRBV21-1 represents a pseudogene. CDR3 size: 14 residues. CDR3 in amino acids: CASSTDYGNYGYTF. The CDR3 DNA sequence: TGTGCCAGCAGCACAGATTACGGGAACTATGGCTACACCTTC.

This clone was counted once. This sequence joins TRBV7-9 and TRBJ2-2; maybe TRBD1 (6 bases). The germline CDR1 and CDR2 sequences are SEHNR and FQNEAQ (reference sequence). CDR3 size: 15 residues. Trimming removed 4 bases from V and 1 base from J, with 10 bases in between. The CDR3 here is CASSSDRRNTGELFF. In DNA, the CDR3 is TGTGCCAGCAGCTCGGACAGAAGGAACACCGGGGAGCTGTTTTTT.

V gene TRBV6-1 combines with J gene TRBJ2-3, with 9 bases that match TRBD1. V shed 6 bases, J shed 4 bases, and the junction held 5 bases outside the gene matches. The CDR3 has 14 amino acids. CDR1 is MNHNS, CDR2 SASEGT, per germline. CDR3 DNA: TGTGCCAGCAGCGTGGACAGGGGCGCAGATACGCAGTATTTT. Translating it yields CASSVDRGADTQYF.

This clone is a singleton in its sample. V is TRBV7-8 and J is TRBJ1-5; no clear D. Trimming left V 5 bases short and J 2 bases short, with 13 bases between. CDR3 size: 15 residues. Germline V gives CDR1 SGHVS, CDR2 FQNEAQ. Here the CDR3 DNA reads TGTGCCAGCAGCATCATCGACACGGGCAATCAGCCCCAGCATTTT. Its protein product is CASSIIDTGNQPQHF.